Each of the 13 T cell receptor beta chains below was sequenced from the same sample in a study of blood T cell repertoires in COVID-19. Sequencing used immunoSEQ multiplex PCR; TCRdb keeps in-frame clones, though not all of them. Counted here are 500,000 or so clones, around 90% occurring once; the ten biggest clones make up 0.7%. Sequences were obtained from PBMCs or T cells enriched from blood (not recorded which). The receptors come from a woman aged 18-29 years who had recovered from COVID-19.

This chain joins TRBV5-1 and TRBJ1-1; possibly TRBD1 for D (5 bases). V lost 1 base and J lost 6, with 13 bases in between. CDR3 length: 14 amino acids. Germline lookup yields CDR1 SGHRS and CDR2 YFSETQ. This CDR3 reads CASSLPGRSSEAFF. DNA for the CDR3: TGCGCCAGCAGCTTGCCAGGGAGGAGCTCTGAAGCTTTCTTT.

The chain couples TRBV9 to TRBJ1-4; TRBD1 agrees at 7 bases. CDR1 is SGDLS and CDR2 is YYNGEE in the germline V gene. The V and J ends lost 0 bases and 0 bases, in that order; junction bases with no gene match: 5. This CDR3 has 17 residues. The CDR3 spells CASSVGTGAATNEKLFF. Written as DNA, the CDR3 is TGTGCCAGCAGCGTAGGGACAGGAGCTGCAACTAATGAAAAACTGTTTTTT.

The J gene is TRBJ2-1, the V gene TRBV10-3; 7 bases are a match to TRBD1. CDR1 and CDR2 from the germline V gene are ENHRY and SYGVKD. Unmatched junction bases numbered 3, after V lost 5 bases and J lost 5 bases. CDR3 length: 13 amino acids. CDR3 nucleotides: TGTGCCATCAGTTTAGACAGGGACAATGAGCAGTTCTTC. This gives the protein CAISLDRDNEQFF.

This rearrangement joins TRBV14 to TRBJ1-6; TRBD1 might be the D (6 bases). Germline V CDR1 and CDR2: SGHDN, FVKESK. The V gene lost 2 bases and the J gene lost 6 bases, with 11 bases spanning the gap. This CDR3 region has 15 residues. The chain's CDR3 is CASSQLSGVNSPLHF. The DNA of the CDR3 is TGTGCCAGCAGCCAATTATCAGGGGTTAATTCACCCCTCCACTTT.

The J gene is TRBJ1-4, the V gene TRBV5-4, with TRBD1 matching over 9 bases. The CDR3 loop spans 15 amino acids. Germline CDR1 is SGHNT and CDR2 is YYREEE (reference sequence). The ends lost 4 bases at V and 5 bases at J; junction bases unmatched: 6. The CDR3 here is CASSPRQGGNEKLFF. The CDR3 nucleotides read TGTGCCAGCAGCCCCCGACAGGGGGGGAATGAAAAACTGTTTTTT.

The chain couples TRBV3-1 (or the pseudogene TRBV3-2) to TRBJ1-1; TRBD1 matches 11 bases. Germline V gene data show CDR1 as LGHDT and CDR2 as YNNKEL (reference sequence). The CDR3 spans 16 residues. Trimming removed 4 bases from V and 5 bases from J; junction bases left unmatched: 9. CDR3 protein: CASSRGQGAERTEAFF. The CDR3 nucleotides read TGTGCCAGCAGCCGAGGACAGGGGGCCGAGAGGACTGAAGCTTTCTTT.

The chain has TRBV19 and TRBJ1-2; D unclear. Germline V gene lookup returns CDR1 LNHDA and CDR2 SQIVND (reference sequence). The CDR3 contains 14 residues. V was shortened by 1 base and J by 10 bases, with 16 bases between the two germline ends. The CDR3 protein is CASSIAMGTSDYTF. Written as DNA, the CDR3 is TGTGCCAGTAGTATAGCGATGGGCACCTCGGACTACACCTTC.

J is TRBJ2-5 and V is TRBV2; a weak D match, TRBD2 (6 bases). Germline CDR1 and CDR2: SNHLY and FYNNEI. Trimming took 7 bases from V and 5 from J, leaving 14 bases between them. The CDR3 runs 13 residues. The CDR3 DNA reads TGTGCCAGCACCCAAAACGGAGGGGAGACCCAGTACTTC. Translated: CASTQNGGETQYF.

The V call is TRBV25-1, the J call TRBJ1-3; D may be TRBD1 (5 bases). This CDR3 is 13 amino acids long. CDR1 is MGHDK, CDR2 SYGVNS, per germline. With 7 bases removed from V and 8 bases from J, the gap between germline ends came to 15 bases. The chain's CDR3 is CASKGLKSDTIYF. The CDR3 coding sequence is TGTGCCAGCAAGGGACTCAAGAGCGACACCATATATTTT.

The chain links TRBV4-1 to TRBJ1-3; D gene uncertain. The CDR3 is made up of 17 amino acids. The V end was cut by 4 bases, the J end by 4 bases, with 20 bases between. Germline V gene sequence: CDR1 MGHRA, CDR2 YSYEKL. The CDR3 sequence: CASSRLVPFTSGNTIYF. The CDR3 DNA reads TGCGCCAGCAGCCGCCTAGTGCCTTTTACCTCAGGAAACACCATATATTTT.

The chain is built from TRBV7-9 and TRBJ1-3; D remains ambiguous. Germline V gene lookup returns CDR1 SEHNR and CDR2 FQNEAQ (reference sequence). There are 17 residues in the CDR3. The ends were cut back, 5 bases at V and 0 bases at J, with 17 bases in the middle. The CDR3 loop is CASSITSLSYSGNTIYF. The CDR3 DNA sequence: TGTGCCAGCAGCATTACGAGCTTGTCTTACTCTGGAAACACCATATATTTT.

J is TRBJ1-2 and V is TRBV19; D gene uncertain. The germline V and J ends were trimmed by 7 bases and 5 bases, with 11 bases remaining between them. This CDR3 has 12 amino acids. Germline V gene data show CDR1 as LNHDA and CDR2 as SQIVND (reference sequence). In DNA form, the CDR3 reads TGTGCCAGTACTTCAGGAAATTATGGCTACACCTTC. It is translated as CASTSGNYGYTF.

This rearrangement joins TRBV7-2 to TRBJ1-6; 10 nucleotides align to TRBD1. The germline V gene encodes CDR1 SGHTA and CDR2 FQGNSA. The CDR3 length is 14 residues. V lost 10 bases, J lost 8 bases, and 8 bases stayed unmatched. The CDR3 nucleotides are TGTGCCATCTACTCGGACAGGGGGGATTCACCCCTCCACTTT. It yields the protein CAIYSDRGDSPLHF.